This TCR beta chain was profiled in a study of T cells after posttransplantation cyclophosphamide. Study-wide results and limits: TRB clonality was highly associated with recipient CMV seropositivity and reactivation.

TCRdb's table, derived via immunoSEQ multiplex PCR, lists solely in-frame clones and lacks some. The sample shows approximately 3,000 clones, around 81% of them seen only once. About this clone itself: What it binds is unknown.

There are 13 residues in the CDR3. Trimming left V 0 bases short and J 7 bases short, with 7 bases between. The germline gives CDR1 PRHDT, CDR2 FYEKMQ (reference sequence). The V gene is TRBV13, the J gene TRBJ2-1, with no clear D. The TCR sequence derives from a woman aged 55 to 70 in good health, CMV-negative, and a related stem cell transplant donor. The material sequenced was CD8+ T cells sorted from bone marrow. CDR3 region: CASSLGYGNEQFF. The CDR3 DNA sequence: TGTGCCAGCAGCTTAGGGTACGGGAATGAGCAGTTCTTC.